Below, 9 T cell receptor beta chains from the same sample are listed, as sequenced in a study of T cells in Graves' hyperthyroidism and ophthalmopathy. The CDR3 regions of TCR beta were amplified from RNA transcripts. Primed by the HTBI set, a first-round RT-PCR was run on the TCR CDR3. TCRdb reanalysed the multiplex PCR reads using MiXCR and keeps one entry per CDR3 protein. Among fewer than 450,000 distinct CDR3 sequences listed, about 18% were seen once. The material sequenced was blood. All receptors come from a woman under 40 with Graves' hyperthyroidism that later progressed to Graves' ophthalmopathy.

This chain joins TRBV29-1 and TRBJ2-7; 10 bases match TRBD2. Trimming cost V 7 bases and J 3 bases; bases outside gene matches: 9. This CDR3 has 14 residues. CDR1 and CDR2 (germline): SQVTM, ANQGSEA. The CDR3, as DNA: TGCAGCGCCGCCGGACTAGCGGACAGCTACGAGCAGTACTTC. Translating gives CSAAGLADSYEQYF.

The chain is built from TRBV7-8 and TRBJ2-7, with 8 bases matching TRBD1. Unmatched junction bases numbered 7, after V lost 0 bases and J lost 3 bases. The germline gives CDR1 SGHVS, CDR2 FQNEAQ. The CDR3 consists of 16 residues. The CDR3 loop reads CASSLAIDRGDYEQYF. As DNA, the CDR3 is TGTGCCAGCAGCTTAGCGATCGACAGGGGCGACTACGAGCAGTACTTC.

This clonotype was detected a few times. CDR3 residues: CASSLVGGGVGPYNEQFF. In DNA form, the CDR3 reads TGTGCCAGCAGCTTGGTGGGGGGCGGGGTAGGTCCCTACAATGAGCAGTTCTTC. This sequence joins TRBV5-5 and TRBJ2-1; D tentatively fits TRBD1 or TRBD2 (6 bases each). In germline, CDR1 is SGHKS, CDR2 YYEKEE (reference sequence). This CDR3 has 18 residues. V was clipped by 0 bases and J by 2 bases, with 18 bases between them.

The rearrangement links TRBV12-3 or TRBV12-4 to TRBJ2-1; 9 positions match TRBD2. With 3 bases clipped from V and 4 bases from J, the junction kept 7 bases outside the gene matches. This CDR3 has 16 residues. The CDR3 nucleotides are TGTGCCAGCAGTTTTTATGGCGGGAGGGGTTACAATGAGCAGTTCTTC. Encoded protein: CASSFYGGRGYNEQFF.

Points on this clonotype: An end of the junction does not agree with germline; a read error may underlie this. The gene calls are TRBV5-1 and TRBJ2-2; TRBD1 or TRBD2 may be the D gene (6 bases each). This CDR3 has 17 residues. Germline V gene lookup returns CDR1 SGHRS and CDR2 YFSETQ. DNA for the CDR3: TGCGCCAGCAGCCCCTCCGGTCACACGCGGGACACCGGGGAGCTGCTTTTT. Protein: CASSPSGHTRDTGELLF.

The count of this clonotype is one. CDR3: CASSPHRDRGNEQFF. The CDR3 DNA reads as TGTGCCAGCAGCCCTCACCGGGACAGGGGCAATGAGCAGTTCTTC. The V and J genes are TRBV3-1 and TRBJ2-1; the match to TRBD1 covers 10 bases. V dropped 4 bases and J dropped 6; count of bases not matched to a gene: 6. The CDR3 consists of 15 residues. CDR1 is LGHDT and CDR2 is YNNKEL in the germline V gene (reference sequence).

This clonotype was counted many times. The chain joins TRBV12-3 or TRBV12-4 to TRBJ2-5; 7 bases line up with TRBD1. The CDR3 runs 12 residues. Trimming removed 5 bases from V and 5 bases from J; junction bases left unmatched: 2. The CDR3 is CASSTGAETQYF. CDR3 bases: TGTGCCAGCAGTACAGGGGCGGAGACCCAGTACTTC.

This clonotype turned up a few times. The rearrangement links TRBV28 to TRBJ2-2; no reliable D call. Germline loops: CDR1 MDHEN, CDR2 SYDVKM. V shed 8 bases and J shed 8 bases, with 15 bases lying between them. The CDR3 has 13 residues. The CDR3 nucleotides read TGTGCCAGCCGACGCCTCGCAGGTGGGGAGCTGTTTTTT. Translated, it gives CASRRLAGGELFF.

This clonotype was counted ten times or more. CDR3 bases: TGTGCCAGCAGTCCCGCGGGGAGTCCCCATGCGGGGCAGTATTTT. The encoded protein is CASSPAGSPHAGQYF. The genes are TRBV12-3 or TRBV12-4 and TRBJ2-3; weak D call: TRBD2 (6 bases). This CDR3 is 15 amino acids long. The V gene lost 5 bases and the J gene lost 11 bases, with 23 bases spanning the gap.